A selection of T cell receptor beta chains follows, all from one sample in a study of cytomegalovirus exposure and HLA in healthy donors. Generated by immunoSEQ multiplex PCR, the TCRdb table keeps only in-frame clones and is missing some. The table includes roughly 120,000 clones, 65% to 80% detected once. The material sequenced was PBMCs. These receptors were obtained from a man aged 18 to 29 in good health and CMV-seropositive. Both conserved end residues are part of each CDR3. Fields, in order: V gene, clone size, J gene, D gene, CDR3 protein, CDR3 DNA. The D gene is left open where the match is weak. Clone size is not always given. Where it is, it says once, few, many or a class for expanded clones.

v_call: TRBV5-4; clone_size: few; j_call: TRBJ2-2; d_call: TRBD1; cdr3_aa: CASSSGTGNTGELFF; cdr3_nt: TGTGCCAGCAGCTCCGGGACAGGGAACACCGGGGAGCTGTTTTTT
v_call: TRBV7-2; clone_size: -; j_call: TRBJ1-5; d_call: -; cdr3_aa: CASSTRYSNQPQHF; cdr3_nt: TGTGCCAGCAGCACTCGCTATAGCAATCAGCCCCAGCATTTT
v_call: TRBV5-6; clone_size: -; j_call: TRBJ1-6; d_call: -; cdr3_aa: CASSLRGIGSPLHF; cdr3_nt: TGTGCCAGCAGCCTAAGAGGGATAGGTTCACCCCTCCACTTT
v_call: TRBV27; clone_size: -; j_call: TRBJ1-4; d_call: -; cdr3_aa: CASSSYQGGYEKLFF; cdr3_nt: TGTGCCAGCAGTTCATACCAGGGAGGCTATGAAAAACTGTTTTTT
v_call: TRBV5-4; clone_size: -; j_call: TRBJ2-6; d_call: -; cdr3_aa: CASSLRYGSSGANVLTF; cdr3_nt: TGTGCCAGCAGCTTACGGTACGGTAGCTCTGGGGCCAACGTCCTGACTTTC
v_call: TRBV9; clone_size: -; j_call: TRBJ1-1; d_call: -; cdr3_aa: CASSGDTSEAFF; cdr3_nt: TGTGCCAGCAGCGGGGACACATCTGAAGCTTTCTTT
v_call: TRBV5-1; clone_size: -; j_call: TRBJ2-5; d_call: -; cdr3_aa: CASSQLGSQETQYF; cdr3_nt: TGCGCCAGCAGCCAACTAGGTTCACAAGAGACCCAGTACTTC
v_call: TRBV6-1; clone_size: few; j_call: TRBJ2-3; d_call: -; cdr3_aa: CASSPLLEAQYF; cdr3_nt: TGTGCCAGCAGTCCCCTTTTGGAGGCGCAGTATTTT
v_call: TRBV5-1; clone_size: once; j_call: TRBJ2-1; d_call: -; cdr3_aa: CASSLDPVRDRHYNEQFF; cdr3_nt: TGCGCCAGCAGCTTGGATCCAGTCCGTGACAGGCACTACAATGAGCAGTTCTTC
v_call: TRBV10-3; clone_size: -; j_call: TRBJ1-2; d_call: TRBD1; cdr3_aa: CAISESVRGLDYGYTF; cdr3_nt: TGTGCCATCAGTGAGTCGGTTAGGGGGCTAGACTATGGCTACACCTTC
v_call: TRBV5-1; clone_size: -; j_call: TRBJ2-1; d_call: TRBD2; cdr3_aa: CASSTGLAGVEQFF; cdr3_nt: TGCGCCAGCAGCACGGGACTAGCAGGGGTTGAGCAGTTCTTC
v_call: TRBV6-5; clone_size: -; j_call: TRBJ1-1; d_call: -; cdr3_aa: CASSRSRVGNTEAFF; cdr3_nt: TGTGCCAGCAGTCGGTCCAGGGTGGGGAACACTGAAGCTTTCTTT
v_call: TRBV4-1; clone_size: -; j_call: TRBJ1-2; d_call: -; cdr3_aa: CASSQDRRGYNYGYTF; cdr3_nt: TGCGCCAGCAGCCAAGATCGTAGGGGTTACAACTATGGCTACACCTTC
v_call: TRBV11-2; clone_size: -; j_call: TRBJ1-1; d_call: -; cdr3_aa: CASSLEWMNTEAFF; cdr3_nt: TGTGCCAGCAGCTTGGAGTGGATGAACACTGAAGCTTTCTTT
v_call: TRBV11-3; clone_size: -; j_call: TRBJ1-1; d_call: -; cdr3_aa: CASSLKEFTEAFF; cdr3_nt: TGTGCCAGCAGCTTAAAAGAGTTTACTGAAGCTTTCTTT
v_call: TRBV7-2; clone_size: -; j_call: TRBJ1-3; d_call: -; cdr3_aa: CASSGVGLGQSLGNTIYF; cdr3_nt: TGTGCCAGCAGCGGAGTGGGGCTAGGCCAGTCCCTTGGAAACACCATATATTTT
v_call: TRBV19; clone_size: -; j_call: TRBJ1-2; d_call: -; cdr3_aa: CASSMKGPSNYGYTF; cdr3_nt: TGTGCCAGTAGTATGAAGGGGCCTTCTAACTATGGCTACACCTTC
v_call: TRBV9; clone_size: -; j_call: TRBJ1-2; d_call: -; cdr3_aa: CASSVDGGPTLLSF; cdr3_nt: TGTGCCAGCAGCGTAGACGGGGGTCCCACCCTCCTCTCCTTC
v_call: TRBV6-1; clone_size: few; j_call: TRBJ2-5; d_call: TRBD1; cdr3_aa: CASSPGTGGKTQYF; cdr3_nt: TGTGCCAGCTCTCCCGGGACAGGGGGAAAGACCCAGTACTTC
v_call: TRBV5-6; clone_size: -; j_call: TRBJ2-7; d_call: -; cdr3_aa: CASSLSGRGAYEQYF; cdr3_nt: TGTGCCAGCAGCTTGTCTGGCAGGGGGGCATACGAGCAGTACTTC
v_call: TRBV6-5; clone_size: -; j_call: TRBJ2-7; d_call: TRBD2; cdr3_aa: CASRDGRGGTYEQYF; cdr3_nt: TGTGCCAGCAGAGACGGTCGCGGGGGTACCTACGAGCAGTACTTC
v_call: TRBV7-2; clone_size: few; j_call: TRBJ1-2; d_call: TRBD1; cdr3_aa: CASSSRQGVTYGYTF; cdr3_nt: TGTGCCAGCAGCTCCCGACAGGGGGTAACGTATGGCTACACCTTC
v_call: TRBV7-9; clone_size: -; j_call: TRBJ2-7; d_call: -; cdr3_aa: CASSLQGSNEQYF; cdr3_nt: TGTGCCAGCAGCCTGCAGGGGAGCAACGAGCAGTACTTC
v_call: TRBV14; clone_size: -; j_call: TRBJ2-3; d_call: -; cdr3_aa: CASSPGFDTQYF; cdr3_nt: TGTGCCAGCAGCCCCGGGTTCGATACGCAGTATTTT
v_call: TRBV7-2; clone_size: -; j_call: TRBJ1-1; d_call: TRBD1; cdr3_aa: CASSVGKAGGIEAFF; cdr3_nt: TGTGCCAGCAGCGTCGGGAAGGCAGGGGGCATTGAAGCTTTCTTT
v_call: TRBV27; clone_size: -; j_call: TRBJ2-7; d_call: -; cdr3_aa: CASRAGMEYEQYF; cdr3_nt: TGTGCCAGCAGGGCCGGGATGGAGTACGAGCAGTACTTC
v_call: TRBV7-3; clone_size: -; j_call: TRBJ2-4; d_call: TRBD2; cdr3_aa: CASSPGTSGNIQYF; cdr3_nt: TGTGCCAGCAGCCCGGGGACTAGCGGAAACATTCAGTACTTC
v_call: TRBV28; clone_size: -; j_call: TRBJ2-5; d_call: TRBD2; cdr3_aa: CQSSRAGGQETQYF; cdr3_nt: TGCCAATCGAGCCGGGCGGGGGGCCAAGAGACCCAGTACTTC
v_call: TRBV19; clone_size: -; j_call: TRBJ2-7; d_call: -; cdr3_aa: CASSMGLEQYF; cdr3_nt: TGTGCCAGTAGTATGGGGCTAGAGCAGTACTTC
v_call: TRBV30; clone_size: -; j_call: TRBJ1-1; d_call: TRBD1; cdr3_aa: CAWNLRQGTEAFF; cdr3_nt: TGTGCCTGGAATCTAAGACAGGGGACTGAAGCTTTCTTT
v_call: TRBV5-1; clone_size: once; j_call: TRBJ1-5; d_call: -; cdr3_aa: CASSFEGGPHQPQHF; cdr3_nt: TGCGCCAGCAGCTTCGAGGGTGGGCCGCACCAGCCCCAGCATTTT
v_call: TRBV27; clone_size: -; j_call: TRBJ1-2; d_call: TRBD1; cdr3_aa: CASSFKTGNPSANYGYTF; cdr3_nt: TGTGCCAGCAGTTTTAAGACAGGGAACCCCAGCGCTAACTATGGCTACACCTTC
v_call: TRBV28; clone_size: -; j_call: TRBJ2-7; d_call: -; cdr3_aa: CASRPSGNLYEQYF; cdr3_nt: TGTGCCAGCAGACCATCCGGGAATCTCTACGAGCAGTACTTC
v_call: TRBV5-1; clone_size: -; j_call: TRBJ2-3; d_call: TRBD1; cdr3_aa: CASSPGQGTDTQYF; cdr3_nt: TGCGCCAGCAGCCCAGGACAGGGCACAGATACGCAGTATTTT
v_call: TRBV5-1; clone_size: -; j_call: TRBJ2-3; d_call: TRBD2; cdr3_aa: CASRFGTSGTDTQYF; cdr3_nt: TGCGCCAGCAGATTCGGGACTAGCGGGACAGATACGCAGTATTTT
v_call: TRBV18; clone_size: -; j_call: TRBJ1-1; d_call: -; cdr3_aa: CASSPQAMNTEAFF; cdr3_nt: TGTGCCAGCTCACCACAAGCTATGAACACTGAAGCTTTCTTT
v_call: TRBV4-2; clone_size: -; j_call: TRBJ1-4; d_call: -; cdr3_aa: CASSQEEGVTNEKLFF; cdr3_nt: TGTGCCAGCAGCCAAGAGGAAGGGGTTACTAATGAAAAACTGTTTTTT
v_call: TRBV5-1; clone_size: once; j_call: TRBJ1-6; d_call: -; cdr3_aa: CASRGGGSDSPLHF; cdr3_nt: TGCGCCAGCAGAGGGGGGGGATCAGACTCACCCCTCCACTTT
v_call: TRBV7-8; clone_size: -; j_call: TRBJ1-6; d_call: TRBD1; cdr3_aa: CASSLGQGAQSPLHF; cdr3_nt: TGTGCCAGCAGCTTAGGACAGGGGGCCCAATCACCCCTCCACTTT
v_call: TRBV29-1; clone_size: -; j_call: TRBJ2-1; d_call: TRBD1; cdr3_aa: CSVEDRDREDNEQFF; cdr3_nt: TGCAGCGTTGAAGATCGGGACAGGGAGGACAATGAGCAGTTCTTC
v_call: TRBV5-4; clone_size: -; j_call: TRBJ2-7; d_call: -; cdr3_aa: CASSFPGYEQYF; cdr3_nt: TGTGCCAGCAGCTTCCCGGGCTACGAGCAGTACTTC
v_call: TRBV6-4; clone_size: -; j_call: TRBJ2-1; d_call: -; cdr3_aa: CASSKSLRDEQFF; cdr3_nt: TGTGCCAGCAGTAAGAGTCTAAGAGATGAGCAGTTCTTC